The rows below give T cell receptor beta chains drawn from one sample of a study of cytomegalovirus exposure and HLA in healthy donors. Sequenced by immunoSEQ multiplex PCR; TCRdb stores in-frame clones only, minus some. The data contain approximately 100,000 clones, 74% of them singletons. Sequenced: PBMCs. The receptors here all came from a male donor in good health and CMV-seronegative. The CDR3 runs from the conserved cysteine through the conserved F or W. D genes are given only for firm matches. A clone size is listed for some rows: how often the clone was seen (once, few, many), or a class if it is expanded.

d_call	clone_size	j_call	v_call	cdr3_nt	cdr3_aa
TRBD1	-	TRBJ2-7	TRBV5-6	TGTGCCAGCAGCTTGGTTCTCTCGGACAGGGCCCTATACGAGCAGTACTTC	CASSLVLSDRALYEQYF
TRBD2	-	TRBJ2-3	TRBV4-1	TGCGCCAGCAGCCAATTAGTGGTAGCGGGAGGATTTTCTAGCACAGATACGCAGTATTTT	CASSQLVVAGGFSSTDTQYF
TRBD1	once	TRBJ1-1	TRBV5-1	TGCGCCAGCAGCCCGACAGGGGTAGGCACTGAAGCTTTCTTT	CASSPTGVGTEAFF
TRBD2	-	TRBJ2-5	TRBV11-3	TGTGCCAGCAGCTCGGGACTAGCGGAGACCCAGTACTTC	CASSSGLAETQYF
TRBD1	-	TRBJ1-1	TRBV5-1	TGCGCCAGCAGCCCGGGACAGGGGGAAGCGGGAGCTTTCTTT	CASSPGQGEAGAFF
TRBD1	few	TRBJ2-5	TRBV10-3	TGTGCCATCAGTGGGGACAGGGTGGAGACCCAGTACTTC	CAISGDRVETQYF
TRBD2	-	TRBJ2-5	TRBV5-4	TGTGCCAGCAGCCCCGGACTAGTGCTACAAGAGACCCAGTACTTC	CASSPGLVLQETQYF
TRBD2	-	TRBJ2-1	TRBV28	TGTGCCAGCAGTTCAACCCCCTCTCGACTAGCGGCATATTCAGAGGAGTCCTACAATGAGCAGTTCTTC	CASSSTPSRLAAYSEESYNEQFF
-	few	TRBJ2-3	TRBV6-1	TGTGCCAGCTTGCAGGGTGTCACAGATACGCAGTATTTT	CASLQGVTDTQYF
TRBD1	-	TRBJ2-2	TRBV7-3	TGTGCCAGCAGCTTTCGGACAGGGGGGAACACCGGGGAGCTGTTTTTT	CASSFRTGGNTGELFF
-	few	TRBJ1-5	TRBV6-1	TGTGCCAGCAGTGAGAGAGGGGGAGGCAATCAGCCCCAGCATTTT	CASSERGGGNQPQHF
TRBD1	-	TRBJ2-1	TRBV27	TGTGCCAGCAGTTTATACGACAGGGGGCGTGAGCAGTTCTTC	CASSLYDRGREQFF
TRBD1	-	TRBJ2-2	TRBV5-1	TGCGCCAGCAGCTTGGAAGCCGACAGGGACACCGGGGAGCTGTTTTTT	CASSLEADRDTGELFF
-	-	TRBJ2-2	TRBV14	TGTGCCAGCACCCGGAGGTCGTCCGGGGAGCTGTTTTTT	CASTRRSSGELFF
TRBD1	-	TRBJ1-1	TRBV5-1	TGCGCCAGCAGCTTGAGTCGAGCGGCAGGGGGCCTCGTCGGGGACGCTTTCTTT	CASSLSRAAGGLVGDAFF
-	-	TRBJ2-7	TRBV5-1	TGCGCCAGCAGCCGGGTGAGGGTGGGCGACGAGCAGTACTTC	CASSRVRVGDEQYF
TRBD2	-	TRBJ2-1	TRBV7-6	TGTGCCAGCGGATACACTAGCGGGATTTTGAATGAGCAGTTCTTC	CASGYTSGILNEQFF
-	few	TRBJ2-2	TRBV5-1	TGCGCCAGCAGCTTGGCCGCAGGTACCACCGGGGAGCTGTTTTTT	CASSLAAGTTGELFF
-	-	TRBJ2-7	TRBV5-1	TGCGCCAGCAGCTTGGAAGGGGCTCTACTGTTAGGCGAGCAGTACTTC	CASSLEGALLLGEQYF
-	few	TRBJ2-1	TRBV23-1	TGCGCCAGCAGTCAAATCCGGAGGCCTCATGAGCAGTTCTTC	CASSQIRRPHEQFF
TRBD1	-	TRBJ2-5	TRBV9	TGTGCCAGCAGCAAGGACAGGGGGCTGGAGACCCAGTACTTC	CASSKDRGLETQYF
-	few	TRBJ2-7	TRBV7-9	TGTGCCAGCAGCTTAGACAGGGCCGCTGGGCAAAGCGAGCAGTACTTC	CASSLDRAAGQSEQYF
TRBD2	-	TRBJ2-2	TRBV19	TGTGCCAGTACCTTCGGGGGGAGTGGCACCGGGGAGCTGTTTTTT	CASTFGGSGTGELFF
TRBD1	-	TRBJ2-7	TRBV11-3	TGTGCCAGCAGCTTAGTCGTCGGGACAGGGGGCGGCGAGCAGTACTTC	CASSLVVGTGGGEQYF
-	-	TRBJ2-3	TRBV15	TGTGCCACCAGCAGAGATAGGGCAGGGAAAACAGATACGCAGTATTTT	CATSRDRAGKTDTQYF
TRBD1	-	TRBJ2-3	TRBV7-2	TGTGCCAGCAGCTACCAGACAGGGCTGACAGATACGCAGTATTTT	CASSYQTGLTDTQYF
-	-	TRBJ2-7	TRBV6-4	TGTGCCAGCAGTGACCCGGAGAACACCGTATCCTACGAGCAGTACTTC	CASSDPENTVSYEQYF
TRBD2	once	TRBJ2-2	TRBV4-2	TGTGCCAGCAGCCAAGATTTCGGACTAGGGGTCCCAAACACCGGGGAGCTGTTTTTT	CASSQDFGLGVPNTGELFF
TRBD2	once	TRBJ2-7	TRBV18	TGTGCCAGCTCACTACTAGCGGGAGGGGCAGAGGACGAGCAGTACTTC	CASSLLAGGAEDEQYF
TRBD1	-	TRBJ2-2	TRBV5-1	TGCGCCAGCAGCTTGAACCCACAGGGGGACGGGGAGCTGTTTTTT	CASSLNPQGDGELFF
TRBD1	-	TRBJ1-2	TRBV7-2	TGTGCCAGCAGCTTAGTAGGACAGGGAAGAAGGGAGGGCTACACCTTC	CASSLVGQGRREGYTF
-	-	TRBJ1-1	TRBV30	TGTGCCTGGAGTGTCTACACTGAAGCTTTCTTT	CAWSVYTEAFF
-	-	TRBJ1-2	TRBV6-5	TGTGCCAGCAGGGCGACAGCAAACTATGGCTACACCTTC	CASRATANYGYTF
-	-	TRBJ2-7	TRBV29-1	TGCAGCGTTGAAAAAATACAGGGTTCCTACGAGCAGTACTTC	CSVEKIQGSYEQYF
-	-	TRBJ1-1	TRBV27	TGTGCCAGCAGTTTATTTGGAGGTAACACTGAAGCTTTCTTT	CASSLFGGNTEAFF
TRBD1	-	TRBJ1-2	TRBV6-1	TGTGCCAGCATGCCAGGACAGGGAAACTATGGCTACACCTTC	CASMPGQGNYGYTF
-	-	TRBJ1-2	TRBV30	TGTGCCTGGGGCCTAGGCGGATACGGCTACACCTTC	CAWGLGGYGYTF
TRBD1	-	TRBJ2-5	TRBV15	TGTGCCACCAGCAGAGATACCGGGACAGGTTCAGAGACCCAGTACTTC	CATSRDTGTGSETQYF
TRBD2	once	TRBJ2-1	TRBV14	TGTGCCAGCAACCAAGATAATCTACGGCTAGCGGGAGTCCACAATGAGCAGTTCTTC	CASNQDNLRLAGVHNEQFF
-	-	TRBJ2-6	TRBV2	TGTGCCAGCAGTGACTCCGGTGCTGGGGCCAACGTCCTGACTTTC	CASSDSGAGANVLTF
-	-	TRBJ2-3	TRBV6-6	TGTGCCAGCAGTTCGGGGCGGGGGCGCACAGATACGCAGTATTTT	CASSSGRGRTDTQYF